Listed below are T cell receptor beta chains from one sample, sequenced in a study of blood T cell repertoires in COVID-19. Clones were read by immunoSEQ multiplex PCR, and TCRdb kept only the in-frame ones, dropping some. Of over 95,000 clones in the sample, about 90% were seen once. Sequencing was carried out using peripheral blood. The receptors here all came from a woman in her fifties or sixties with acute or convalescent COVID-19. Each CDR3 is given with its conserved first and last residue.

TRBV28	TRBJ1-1	CASSPGGQGRTEAFF
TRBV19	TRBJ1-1	CASSFERDTEAFF
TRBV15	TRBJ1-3	CATSRDQASSGNTIYF
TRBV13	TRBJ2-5	CASSLTGGRETQYF
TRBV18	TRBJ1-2	CASSGGYYGYTF
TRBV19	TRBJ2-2	CASSIGAGGITGELFF
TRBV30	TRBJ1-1	CAWSLRADTEAFF
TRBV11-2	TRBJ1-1	CASSPEGNTEAFF
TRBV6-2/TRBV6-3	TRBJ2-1	CASSWGEVAETQFF
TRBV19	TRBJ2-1	CASSIASYNEQFF